Presented here are 16 T cell receptor beta chains from one specimen sequenced in a study of CD8 T cells in ankylosing spondylitis (dated by TCRdb to about 2017). What these receptors recognize is not known. Study-wide findings and limitations: A TCR beta motif of seven or eight highly homologous amino acid variants appeared characteristic of blood from ankylosing spondylitis patients.

The library was produced with 5' RACE. The reads were generated on an Illumina HiSeq 2500. TCRdb reprocessed the public reads (quality trimming at Q25 with fastp, clone calling with MiXCR) and kept in-frame beta chains. Rows matching on CDR3 protein sequence are summarized as one entry with the most common DNA and genes. This sample comprises under 150,000 distinct CDR3 sequences, about 15% of them detected only once. Roughly a third of the sample is held by the ten biggest clonotypes. Input material: blood, either unsorted or a sorted T cell fraction (not recorded which). The receptor set was obtained from a male donor with ankylosing spondylitis.

The genes are TRBV11-1 and TRBJ2-7; 7 bases align to TRBD2. The CDR3 is 14 amino acids. The germline V gene has CDR1 SGHAT and CDR2 FQDESV (reference sequence). The junction had 6 bases not matched to a gene; V was cut back by 2 bases and J by 5 bases. CDR3 DNA: TGTGCCAGCAGCTTAAGCTCGCGGGGGAACGAGCAGTACTTC. Protein product: CASSLSSRGNEQYF.

This clonotype was seen ten or more times. This chain's CDR3 is CASSLGGSEQYF. The CDR3 coding sequence is TGCGCCAGCAGCTTGGGTGGGAGCGAGCAGTACTTC. The chain recombines TRBV5-1 with TRBJ2-7; a possible D gene is TRBD2 (5 bases). This CDR3 contains 12 residues. Trimming pared 0 bases from V and 6 bases from J, leaving 7 bases between. CDR1 SGHRS and CDR2 YFSETQ come from the germline V gene.

This clonotype was recorded many times. The V call is TRBV6-2 or TRBV6-3, the J call TRBJ1-1, with D possibly TRBD1 on 5 matching bases. CDR1 MNHEY and CDR2 SVGEGT come from the germline V gene. Trimming cost V 4 bases and J 0 bases, with 21 bases left between them. CDR3 length: 18 residues. CDR3 DNA sequence: TGTGCCAGCAGTTTCCCTCGTGGGGGAGAAATCATGAACACTGAAGCTTTCTTT. Residues: CASSFPRGGEIMNTEAFF.

This chain joins TRBV12-3 or TRBV12-4 and TRBJ1-5; no clear D. V lost 6 bases and J lost 9, with 18 bases in between. The CDR3 has 14 amino acids. DNA of the CDR3: TGTGCCAGCAGGGATACAGACTATTCAGGGCCCCAGCATTTT. Translated, it gives CASRDTDYSGPQHF.

This clonotype was found a few times. The chain has TRBV9 and TRBJ2-1; the D is unclear. The germline CDR1 and CDR2 sequences are SGDLS and YYNGEE. The CDR3 spans 14 residues. V was clipped by 2 bases and J by 1 base, with 7 bases between them. In nucleotides, the CDR3 is TGTGCCAGCAGCGTCGGCGGTTCCTACAATGAGCAGTTCTTC. It is translated as CASSVGGSYNEQFF.

CDR3 bases: TGCAGTGCTAGACGGGACAGGGTATCCTACGAGCAGTACTTC. This encodes CSARRDRVSYEQYF. This chain links TRBV20-1 with TRBJ2-7; TRBD1 matches at 9 bases. This CDR3 comprises 14 residues. Germline V lookup: CDR1 DFQATT, CDR2 SNEGSKA (reference sequence). The J segment lost 1 base and the V segment lost 2 bases, leaving 3 bases of the junction unmatched.

The table lists this clonotype with a few counts. Mismatch with germline at one junction end may stem from a read error. This chain connects TRBV12-5 to TRBJ1-3; D is unresolved. The CDR3 is 10 residues long. Germline V lookup: CDR1 LGHNT, CDR2 FRNRAP. CDR3 residues: CASGFPLPLF. For the CDR3, the DNA is TGTGCTAGTGGTTTCCCCTTACCGCTCTTT. Full variable domain (rest looked up from reference TRBV12-5 and TRBJ1-3): DARVTQTPRHKVTEMGQEVTMRCQPILGHNTVFWYRQTMMQGLELLAYFRNRAPLDDSGMPKDRFSAEMPDATLATLKIQPSEPRDSAVYFCASGFPLPLFGEGSWLTVV.

The chain uses TRBV16 and TRBJ2-4; no clear D gene. Germline V gene lookup returns CDR1 KGHSY and CDR2 FQNENV. V was clipped by 0 bases and J by 0 bases, with 9 bases between them. The CDR3 contains 16 residues. The CDR3 coding sequence is TGTGCCAGCAGCCAATCCCGAATATTAGCCAAAAACATTCAGTACTTC. Protein sequence: CASSQSRILAKNIQYF.

This clonotype was seen a handful of times. The chain joins TRBV20-1 to TRBJ2-1; the D is unclear. V gave up 2 bases and J gave up 8 bases, with 13 bases separating them. This CDR3 is built from 13 residues. Germline V lookup: CDR1 DFQATT, CDR2 SNEGSKA (reference sequence). This CDR3 is CSARRILHDEQFF. The DNA of the CDR3 is TGCAGTGCTAGACGGATTCTGCACGATGAGCAGTTCTTC.

A few counts support this clonotype. The rearrangement joins TRBV7-8 to TRBJ2-3; D ambiguous. The germline CDR1 and CDR2 sequences are SGHVS and FQNEAQ. The CDR3 has 15 residues. V was trimmed by 4 bases and J by 2 bases, leaving 13 bases between them. The CDR3 bases are TGTGCCAGCAGCTGGGTTGGCTCACTCACAGATACGCAGTATTTT. Translated: CASSWVGSLTDTQYF.

This clonotype was counted ten times or more. The V gene is TRBV27, the J gene TRBJ2-4; 8 bases match TRBD2. CDR1 is MNHEY, CDR2 SMNVEV, per germline (reference sequence). With V trimmed by 5 bases and J by 8 bases, 2 bases remained unmatched. CDR3 size: 12 residues. CDR3 region: CASSAGGDIQYF. Written as DNA, the CDR3 is TGTGCCAGCAGTGCCGGGGGGGACATTCAGTACTTC.

The chain links TRBV27 to TRBJ1-5; D gene ambiguous. Trimming pared 8 bases from V and 1 base from J, leaving 15 bases between. The CDR3 runs 15 residues. The germline V gene encodes CDR1 MNHEY and CDR2 SMNVEV (reference sequence). The DNA for the CDR3 is TGTGCCAGCTCGCGGCAGGCTGGGAGCAATCAGCCCCAGCATTTT. Its protein product is CASSRQAGSNQPQHF.

This clonotype has only a few counts. J is TRBJ2-2 and V is TRBV6-2 or TRBV6-3; D unresolved. Germline assignment: CDR1 MNHEY and CDR2 SVGEGT. V was pared by 0 bases and J by 4 bases, with 3 bases between. The CDR3 is 13 residues long. Here the CDR3 reads CASSYSTTGELFF. The CDR3 nucleotides read TGTGCCAGCAGTTACTCGACCACCGGGGAGCTGTTTTTT.

The chain combines TRBV5-1 with TRBJ1-6, with TRBD1 as a possible D gene (6 bases). Trimming pared 6 bases from V and 2 bases from J, leaving 21 bases between. This CDR3 is 18 amino acids long. CDR1 and CDR2 (germline): SGHRS, YFSETQ. The CDR3 reads CASTLPIVGAPYNSPLHF. As DNA, the CDR3 is TGCGCCAGCACACTCCCAATTGTGGGGGCGCCCTATAATTCACCCCTCCACTTT.

This sequence joins TRBV9 and TRBJ2-1; TRBD2 is a possible D gene (7 bases). CDR1 and CDR2 from the germline V gene are SGDLS and YYNGEE. The CDR3 loop spans 16 amino acids. Trimming took 2 bases from V and 0 from J, leaving 12 bases between them. CDR3 region: CASSVGGGYSYNEQFF. As DNA, the CDR3 is TGTGCCAGCAGCGTGGGGGGGGGCTACTCCTACAATGAGCAGTTCTTC. Full variable domain (outside the CDR3, taken from reference TRBV9 and TRBJ2-1): DSGVTQTPKHLITATGQRVTLRCSPRSGDLSVYWYQQSLDQGLQFLIQYYNGEERAKGNILERFSAQQFPDLHSELNLSSLELGDSALYFCASSVGGGYSYNEQFFGPGTRLTVL.

This clonotype came up a few times. In nucleotides, the CDR3 is TGTGCCAGCAGTATATCCTCTGGAAACACCATATATTTT. Translating it yields CASSISSGNTIYF. The chain carries TRBV28 and TRBJ1-3; D uncertain. The germline V and J ends were trimmed by 5 bases and 0 bases, with 5 bases remaining between them. The CDR3 loop spans 13 amino acids. CDR1 and CDR2 (germline): MDHEN, SYDVKM.